These T cell receptor beta chains were read from a single sample in a study of shared clonotypes between healthy human individuals. Assay: immunoSEQ multiplex PCR; the TCRdb copy retains only in-frame clones and omits some. The table lists 2.5 million or so clones, roughly 92% of them singletons. The sequencing input was naive CD4+ T cells sorted from blood. Every receptor here comes from a man aged 18 to 29 in good health. CDR3s include the opening cysteine and the closing phenylalanine or tryptophan. Each record gives: clone size, J gene, V gene, D gene, CDR3 DNA, CDR3 protein. A D gene is named only where the DNA matches it firmly. Not every row has a clone size; where given, it reads once, few, many or a size class.

-	TRBJ2-7	TRBV7-2	TRBD1	TGTGCCAGCAGCTCCGGACAGGTCACCTACGAGCAGTACTTC	CASSSGQVTYEQYF
-	TRBJ1-3	TRBV9	-	TGTGCCAGCAGCCGCGACAGCCTCCCCTCTGGAAACACCATATATTTT	CASSRDSLPSGNTIYF
-	TRBJ1-4	TRBV30	-	TGTGCCTGGAGTAGATGGAGGGGGTGGGATGAAAAACTGTTTTTT	CAWSRWRGWDEKLFF
-	TRBJ2-3	TRBV19	TRBD2	TGTGCCACGGGGGGGGTCACAGATACGCAGTATTTT	CATGGVTDTQYF
once	TRBJ2-7	TRBV6-5	TRBD1	TGTGCCAGCAGCAGACAGGGTCGAGAGCAGTACTTC	CASSRQGREQYF
-	TRBJ2-7	TRBV13	-	TGTGCCAGCAGCTTAGTGAGGCTTGGCGGGCCCTCCTACGAGCAGTACTTC	CASSLVRLGGPSYEQYF
once	TRBJ2-5	TRBV19	TRBD1	TGTGCCAGTAGCGGACAGGGGTACGAGACCCAGTACTTC	CASSGQGYETQYF
-	TRBJ2-3	TRBV28	-	TGTGCCAGCACCCCCCCGAAGGGAAGCACAGATACGCAGTATTTT	CASTPPKGSTDTQYF
-	TRBJ1-6	TRBV5-1	-	TGCGCCAGCAGCTTCATCGACAGAAAGAATTCACCCCTCCACTTT	CASSFIDRKNSPLHF
-	TRBJ2-5	TRBV7-2	-	TGTGCCAGCAGCTTAGACCAGACCCAGTACTTC	CASSLDQTQYF
-	TRBJ2-1	TRBV5-4	TRBD2	TGTGCCAGCAGCTTGTGGAGCGGGAGGGCCGGGGAGCAGTTCTTC	CASSLWSGRAGEQFF
-	TRBJ1-1	TRBV4-3	-	TGCGCCAGCAGCCAAGGAAAAGGGGCTGAAGCTTTCTTT	CASSQGKGAEAFF
-	TRBJ1-6	TRBV6-1	TRBD1	TGTGCCAGCAGCCCGGGACAGCTTATCCCCCTCCACTTT	CASSPGQLIPLHF
-	TRBJ2-7	TRBV27	-	TGTGCCAGCAGTTATAAGGCCCCCTACGAGCAGTACTTC	CASSYKAPYEQYF
-	TRBJ2-3	TRBV19	TRBD2	TGTGCCAGTAGGGAGACTAGCGGGGGACCGGATACGCAGTATTTT	CASRETSGGPDTQYF
-	TRBJ2-7	TRBV6-5	-	TGTGCCAGCAGTTCCAGTGCGGGAGAGCAGTACTTC	CASSSSAGEQYF
-	TRBJ2-7	TRBV6-5	-	TGTGCCAGCAGTTACTCGATTCTCGGCTACGAGCAGTACTTC	CASSYSILGYEQYF
once	TRBJ2-2	TRBV5-1	TRBD2	TGCGCCAGCAGCTTGGAAGGGACTAGCGGAACCGGGGAGCTGTTTTTT	CASSLEGTSGTGELFF
-	TRBJ1-3	TRBV10-2	TRBD1	TGCGCCAGCAATGGACAGGGAGGAAACACCATATATTTT	CASNGQGGNTIYF
-	TRBJ2-7	TRBV29-1	-	TGCAGCGTTGAGGAGGACTTATCCTACGAGCAGTACTTC	CSVEEDLSYEQYF
-	TRBJ2-4	TRBV5-8	-	TGTGCCAGCAGCTTCATAGGCGTCGCGGCCAAAAACATTCAGTACTTC	CASSFIGVAAKNIQYF
-	TRBJ1-6	TRBV11-2	-	TGTGCCAGCGCCAACGCCGGTACGGGGAATTCACCCCTCCACTTT	CASANAGTGNSPLHF
-	TRBJ2-1	TRBV7-2	-	TGTGCCAGCAGCTCCCCACCGCGGGGATGGGCGGTGTCCTACAATGAGCAGTTCTTC	CASSSPPRGWAVSYNEQFF
-	TRBJ2-7	TRBV7-6	-	TGTGCCAGCAGCCCCTACGCGGGGGAGCAGTACTTC	CASSPYAGEQYF
-	TRBJ2-1	TRBV19	TRBD2	TGTGCCAGTCAAAGCGGGAGCTCCTACAATGAGCAGTTCTTC	CASQSGSSYNEQFF
-	TRBJ2-3	TRBV28	TRBD1	TGTGCCAGCAGTTCTACAGGGGTAGGCACAGATACGCAGTATTTT	CASSSTGVGTDTQYF
-	TRBJ1-5	TRBV5-6	-	TGTGCCAGCAGCTTGGGGGGGGTAGCTCAGCCCCAGCATTTT	CASSLGGVAQPQHF
few	TRBJ1-5	TRBV2	-	TGTGCCAGCACCTTGCGAGAGGGGGAGAAGCCCCAGCATTTT	CASTLREGEKPQHF
-	TRBJ1-1	TRBV5-1	-	TGCGCCAGCAGCTCCATTCAGGGGAGGACTGAAGCTTTCTTT	CASSSIQGRTEAFF
-	TRBJ1-2	TRBV10-3	TRBD1	TGTGCCACGGTAGAGGAGACAGGGGGTGCTGGCTACACCTTC	CATVEETGGAGYTF
-	TRBJ2-4	TRBV9	-	TGTGCCAGCAGCCCCCGGGACCCGGCCAAAAACATTCAGTACTTC	CASSPRDPAKNIQYF
-	TRBJ2-7	TRBV11-3	TRBD1	TGTGCCAGCCGGGGACAGGGAGATGTCGAGCAGTACTTC	CASRGQGDVEQYF
-	TRBJ2-5	TRBV4-1	-	TGCGCCAGCAGCCAAGACGGCGGGGCGGGGGAGACCCAGTACTTC	CASSQDGGAGETQYF
-	TRBJ2-3	TRBV7-2	TRBD2	TGTGCCAGCAGCTTCCTAGCGGGAGGGGCAGATACGCAGTATTTT	CASSFLAGGADTQYF
-	TRBJ2-7	TRBV5-1	-	TGCGCCAGCAGCTGGGGACATGGAGACTACGAGCAGTACTTC	CASSWGHGDYEQYF
-	TRBJ1-6	TRBV5-4	-	TGTGCCAGCAGCCCCGGTGCTAATTCACCCCTCCACTTT	CASSPGANSPLHF
-	TRBJ2-1	TRBV28	-	TGTGCCAGCAGTTTGGGGGGTTACAATGAGCAGTTCTTC	CASSLGGYNEQFF
-	TRBJ1-2	TRBV5-1	TRBD1	TGCGCCAGCAGCAGGACAGGGGAGGGCTATGGCTACACCTTC	CASSRTGEGYGYTF
-	TRBJ2-7	TRBV5-1	-	TGCGCCAGCAGCCCGGGAATGGTCTCCTACGAGCAGTACTTC	CASSPGMVSYEQYF
-	TRBJ1-2	TRBV7-9	-	TGTGCCAGCAGCTCACTACAGGGAGCTAATGGCTACACCTTC	CASSSLQGANGYTF
-	TRBJ2-3	TRBV4-1	-	TGCGCCAGCAGCCAAGGCGTTAGCACAGATACGCAGTATTTT	CASSQGVSTDTQYF
-	TRBJ1-6	TRBV27	TRBD1	TGTGCCAGCAGAGGGACAGGGCATAATTCACCCCTCCACTTT	CASRGTGHNSPLHF
-	TRBJ1-5	TRBV7-9	TRBD1	TGTGCCAGCAGCTTAACAGGGGGCAATCAGCCCCAGCATTTT	CASSLTGGNQPQHF
-	TRBJ1-2	TRBV6-6	-	TGTGCCAGCAGCCCGAAGGGCATGGTCCTTTATGGCTACACCTTC	CASSPKGMVLYGYTF
-	TRBJ2-5	TRBV5-4	TRBD2	TGTGCCAGCAGCTTGAGAAGCGGGGGCGAGGAGACCCAGTACTTC	CASSLRSGGEETQYF
-	TRBJ2-2	TRBV19	TRBD1	TGTGCCAGTAGTAAAGAAAGGGGGCCCACCGGGGAGCTGTTTTTT	CASSKERGPTGELFF
-	TRBJ1-4	TRBV5-1	-	TGCGCCAGCAGCTCAGAAGGGGCCTACAATGAAAAACTGTTTTTT	CASSSEGAYNEKLFF
once	TRBJ1-1	TRBV19	TRBD1	TGTGCCAGTAATCCCGCGACAGGGGACACTGAAGCTTTCTTT	CASNPATGDTEAFF
-	TRBJ2-5	TRBV5-4	TRBD2	TGTGCCAGCAGCTTGGAGTCGCGGGGGGGCAGGGAGACCCAGTACTTC	CASSLESRGGRETQYF